One TCR beta chain is described in this entry. The target of this receptor is not known. The input lacks base qualities; no much larger clone sits a single base away. The data belong to a study of chemoradiotherapy in HPV16-positive cancers (dated by TCRdb to between 2021 and 2024). About the study as a whole: Using functional T-cell assays on cells from two HPV16-positive patients, the researchers defined candidate HPV-specific T-cell clones and common TCR motifs. The study set out to ask whether T-cell immunity against the HPV oncoproteins E6 and E7 changes over the course of chemoradiotherapy and whether that immunity affects survival. The candidate HPV-specific TCRs and motifs were subsequently tracked in TCR repertoires obtained from 90 or so patients with HPV-related cancers.

Libraries were made using the immunoSEQ multiplex PCR assay. Drawn from immuneACCESS, this table holds only the in-frame rearrangements with V and J called that TCRdb kept. Clones are partly lost; checked studies trace under half to an unresolved V gene and leave the rest unexplained. The sample table records 3,400 or so clones; roughly 94% of these occur just once. Around 3.6% of the sample rests with the top ten. CDR3 length: 14 amino acids, cysteine to phenylalanine. Only the CDR3 part of the read is kept: 42 bases, read in frame from the first base. The junction shows trimming of 10 bases on V and 7 bases on J, and the gene matches do not reach 12 bases of it. The germline V gene gives CDR1 as MDHEN and CDR2 as SYDVKM. Repertoires were sampled multiple times during chemoradiotherapy, which allowed clonal expansion in the tumor microenvironment to be followed. Beyond this particular receptor, the publication reports: The functional definition of HPV-specific T cells came from only a couple of HPV16-positive patients, and the survival association was reported for HPV16-positive patients. In HPV16-positive patients, expansion of HPV-responsive T cells during chemoradiotherapy was found to be associated with improved recurrence-free survival. Expansion of candidate HPV-specific clones and E7-related TCR motifs was observed in the tumor microenvironment during treatment, whereas no such expansion was observed for non-HPV-specific T cells.

In this chain, TRBV28 is recombined with TRBJ2-7; TRBD1 agrees with 11 junctional bases. This receptor was taken from a human donor with HPV-associated anogenital cancer. This sample comprised tumor tissue, obtained from a patient who underwent chemoradiotherapy. CDR3 region: CATMGTGGRGEQYF. The DNA sequence is given as TGTGCCACCATGGGGACAGGGGGGCGCGGTGAGCAGTACTTC.